A selection of T cell receptor beta chains follows, all from one sample in a study of early T cells in non-severe SARS-CoV-2 infection. TCRdb passed the 5' RACE reads through MiXCR, listing each CDR3 protein once. This table has 68,000 or so distinct CDR3 sequences, 13% appearing once. Sequenced sample: whole blood. The receptor source for this set is an adult who was a healthcare worker with PCR-confirmed SARS-CoV-2 infection or an uninfected control (not recorded which). CDR3s include the opening cysteine and the closing phenylalanine or tryptophan. A D gene is named only where the DNA matches it firmly. Some rows mark clone size as missing; the rest say once, few, many or name a class of expanded clone.

J	V	size	D	CDR3	DNA
TRBJ2-3	TRBV29-1	few	TRBD2	CSVETSGGKDTQYF	TGCAGCGTTGAGACTAGCGGGGGAAAAGATACGCAGTATTTT
TRBJ1-5	TRBV19	many	.	CASSIHGGPQHF	TGTGCCAGTAGTATCCACGGGGGGCCCCAGCATTTT
TRBJ2-5	TRBV4-2	few	.	CASSQGLQGQETQYF	TGTGCCAGCAGCCAAGGTTTGCAGGGTCAAGAGACCCAGTACTTC
TRBJ1-1	TRBV3-1	few	.	CASSRGQINTEAFF	TGTGCCAGCAGCCGAGGGCAGATCAACACTGAAGCTTTCTTT
TRBJ2-3	TRBV11-2	.	.	CASSLGPPPRSTQYF	TGTGCCAGCAGCTTAGGACCCCCGCCTAGGAGTACGCAGTATTTT
TRBJ2-7	TRBV12-5	few	.	CASGFKMGSVYEQYF	TGTGCTAGTGGTTTTAAGATGGGGTCCGTATACGAGCAGTACTTC
TRBJ2-7	TRBV20-1	.	.	CSAKEASDREQYF	TGCAGTGCTAAAGAAGCATCTGATCGCGAGCAGTACTTC
TRBJ2-5	TRBV12-3/TRBV12-4	many	.	CASSSADREETQYF	TGTGCCAGCAGTTCGGCGGACAGAGAAGAGACCCAGTACTTC
TRBJ2-1	TRBV7-6	many	TRBD2	CASSPLAGGPYEQFF	TGTGCCAGCAGTCCCCTAGCGGGGGGGCCCTATGAGCAGTTCTTC
TRBJ2-7	TRBV5-4	many	TRBD1	CASSERDRAYEQYF	TGTGCCAGCAGCGAACGGGACAGAGCCTACGAGCAGTACTTC
TRBJ1-2	TRBV29-1	.	.	CSVGARGGYTF	TGCAGCGTTGGAGCGCGGGGTGGCTACACCTTC
TRBJ2-3	TRBV4-1	many	TRBD2	CASSPAPNQRGAQYF	TGCGCCAGCAGCCCAGCGCCCAACCAGCGGGGGGCGCAGTATTTT
TRBJ1-2	TRBV5-5	few	TRBD1	CASSSNRGDGGYTF	TGTGCCAGCAGCTCGAACAGGGGCGATGGAGGCTACACCTTC
TRBJ2-3	TRBV12-3/TRBV12-4	.	TRBD1	CASSTTGLGTDTQYF	TGTGCCAGCAGTACGACAGGGTTAGGCACAGATACGCAGTATTTT
TRBJ1-2	TRBV20-1	few	.	CSARSGGEGYTF	TGCAGTGCTAGATCCGGGGGTGAAGGCTACACCTTC
TRBJ1-4	TRBV27	many	.	CASRETSLFNEKLFF	TGTGCCAGCAGAGAGACCAGCCTTTTTAATGAAAAACTGTTTTTT
TRBJ2-7	TRBV5-5	many	.	CASSLAWDYEQYF	TGTGCCAGCAGCTTGGCCTGGGACTACGAGCAGTACTTC
TRBJ2-2	TRBV6-1	many	.	CASGTTTTGLFF	TGTGCCAGCGGGACAACAACCACGGGGCTGTTTTTT
TRBJ2-1	TRBV20-1	.	.	CSAKEPARLGREQFF	TGCAGTGCTAAAGAGCCAGCCCGATTAGGTAGGGAGCAGTTCTTC
TRBJ1-1	TRBV6-6	many	.	CASKGTEAFF	TGTGCCAGCAAGGGCACTGAAGCTTTCTTT
TRBJ1-2	TRBV29-1	many	.	CSVDEGSGSGYTF	TGCAGCGTTGATGAGGGTTCGGGTTCTGGCTACACCTTC
TRBJ1-1	TRBV10-1	many	.	CASSEATGGVRVAFF	TGCGCCAGCAGTGAAGCGACAGGCGGAGTGCGGGTAGCTTTCTTT
TRBJ1-1	TRBV7-8	few	.	CASSLGRWSEAFF	TGTGCCAGCAGCTTAGGCCGGTGGAGTGAAGCTTTCTTT
TRBJ2-7	TRBV19	.	.	CASSINRESVQYF	TGTGCCAGTAGTATCAACAGGGAGAGCGTGCAGTACTTC
TRBJ2-7	TRBV7-2	many	.	CASSSPQGIHEQYF	TGTGCCAGCAGCTCGCCCCAGGGGATCCACGAGCAGTACTTC
TRBJ2-3	TRBV20-1	.	TRBD2	CSARTSGNTDTQYF	TGCAGTGCGAGAACTAGCGGCAACACAGATACGCAGTATTTT
TRBJ2-6	TRBV12-3/TRBV12-4	medium-sized	.	CASSLVTGYGANVLTF	TGTGCCAGCAGTTTAGTGACGGGTTACGGGGCCAACGTCCTGACTTTC
TRBJ2-6	TRBV20-1	.	.	CSARDQGTGANVLTF	TGCAGTGCTAGAGATCAAGGCACCGGGGCCAACGTCCTGACTTTC
TRBJ2-1	TRBV7-2	.	TRBD2	CASSVLGLAGIEQFF	TGTGCCAGCAGCGTACTGGGACTAGCGGGAATTGAGCAGTTCTTC
TRBJ2-2	TRBV7-7	.	.	CASSPNGTGELFF	TGTGCTAGCAGCCCGAACGGCACCGGGGAGCTGTTTTTT
TRBJ1-2	TRBV7-2	many	.	CASSLAQNYGYTF	TGTGCCAGCAGCTTAGCCCAGAACTATGGCTACACCTTC
TRBJ2-1	TRBV18	.	.	CASSPDQTGSANNEQFF	TGTGCCAGCTCACCCGACCAAACAGGGAGCGCCAACAATGAGCAGTTCTTC
TRBJ2-1	TRBV12-3/TRBV12-4	.	.	CASSDQSSYNEQFF	TGTGCCAGCTCTGACCAGAGCTCCTACAATGAGCAGTTCTTC
TRBJ2-6	TRBV12-3/TRBV12-4	many	.	CASVNSGANVLTF	TGTGCCAGCGTGAACTCTGGGGCCAACGTCCTGACTTTC
TRBJ2-3	TRBV10-3	few	.	CAISPKGRRNQGTDTQYF	TGTGCCATTAGTCCGAAGGGCCGAAGGAATCAGGGTACAGATACGCAGTATTTT
TRBJ1-5	TRBV7-2	many	.	CASSLAVGSSQPQHF	TGTGCCAGCAGCTTAGCTGTCGGGTCTTCTCAGCCCCAGCATTTT
TRBJ2-5	TRBV7-2	many	.	CASSLFEKETQYF	TGTGCCAGCAGCTTATTTGAAAAAGAGACCCAGTACTTC
TRBJ1-6	TRBV2	many	.	CASSESPLTPVGPDNSPLHF	TGTGCCAGCAGTGAATCACCCTTAACGCCGGTCGGGCCGGATAATTCACCCCTCCACTTT
TRBJ1-2	TRBV19	many	.	CASTQGGVLNYGYTF	TGTGCCAGTACCCAGGGAGGGGTTCTTAACTATGGCTACACCTTC
TRBJ2-3	TRBV10-2	few	TRBD2	CASRTSGGAGADTQYF	TGCGCCAGCAGGACTAGCGGGGGGGCGGGGGCAGATACGCAGTATTTT
TRBJ2-1	TRBV7-6	few	TRBD2	CASSLAGGRDEQFF	TGTGCCAGCAGCCTAGCGGGGGGGCGGGATGAGCAGTTCTTC
TRBJ2-7	TRBV20-1	many	.	CSARGKHLGPQYEQYF	TGCAGTGCTAGGGGGAAGCACTTGGGGCCGCAATACGAGCAGTACTTC
TRBJ1-4	TRBV21-1	.	.	CASSKGTAGGDEKLFF	TGTGCCAGCAGCAAAGGGACGGCAGGGGGCGATGAAAAACTGTTTTTT
TRBJ2-7	TRBV19	.	.	CASSSIQGPYEQYF	TGTGCCAGTAGTTCTATACAGGGACCCTACGAGCAGTACTTC
TRBJ2-5	TRBV20-1	many	.	CSASPRDRPVETQYF	TGCAGTGCTAGCCCACGGGACCGCCCAGTTGAGACCCAGTACTTC
TRBJ1-4	TRBV12-3/TRBV12-4	many	.	CASSNGVSEKLFF	TGTGCCAGCAGCAACGGGGTTTCGGAAAAACTGTTTTTT
TRBJ2-4	TRBV6-1	many	.	CASRRQAHLLAKNIQYF	TGTGCCAGCAGAAGACAGGCGCACTTATTAGCCAAAAACATTCAGTACTTC
TRBJ2-3	TRBV3-1	few	.	CASSQGIVFTDTQYF	TGTGCCAGCAGCCAAGGGATAGTTTTCACAGATACGCAGTATTTT
TRBJ2-7	TRBV4-2	many	TRBD2	CASSRTSGEYEQYF	TGTGCCAGCAGCCGAACTAGCGGGGAATACGAGCAGTACTTC